This is a list of T cell receptor beta chains from one sample in a study of blood T cell repertoires in COVID-19. The table came from immunoSEQ multiplex PCR; TCRdb's copy has only in-frame clones and leaves some out. The sample has about 210,000 clones; 92% are singletons. What was sequenced was peripheral blood. These receptors all come from a man aged 25-40 years with acute or convalescent COVID-19. Both conserved end residues are part of each CDR3. Size is stated for part of the rows, as once, few or many counts, or as a class when the clone is expanded.

CDR3: CASSLAGGLTYEQYF
size: NA
V: TRBV7-8
J: TRBJ2-7
length: 15

CDR3: CASSNTEQPQHF
size: NA
V: TRBV6-6
J: TRBJ1-5
length: 12

CDR3: CASTHTGAGELFF
size: NA
V: TRBV9
J: TRBJ2-2
length: 13

CDR3: CASSFGTGGRAFF
size: NA
V: TRBV7-6
J: TRBJ1-1
length: 13

CDR3: CASSFSVGAGEANYGYTF
size: NA
V: TRBV28
J: TRBJ1-2
length: 18

CDR3: CASSDGGRWTGELFF
size: NA
V: TRBV10-2
J: TRBJ2-2
length: 15

CDR3: CASSHGTGLYQETQYF
size: NA
V: TRBV4-1
J: TRBJ2-5
length: 16

CDR3: CASSGAGAQSTEAFF
size: NA
V: TRBV18
J: TRBJ1-1
length: 15

CDR3: CASSYYYRETGELFF
size: NA
V: TRBV6-5
J: TRBJ2-2
length: 15

CDR3: CASSLNPPGRGTSGANVLTF
size: NA
V: TRBV7-8
J: TRBJ2-6
length: 20

CDR3: CASSPQGTGSQPQHF
size: NA
V: TRBV7-2
J: TRBJ1-5
length: 15

CDR3: CASSQVGGSNTEAFF
size: NA
V: TRBV5-1
J: TRBJ1-1
length: 15

CDR3: CASSYQLSVNTEAFF
size: once
V: TRBV6-5
J: TRBJ1-1
length: 15

CDR3: CASGFLSPPNYGYTF
size: NA
V: TRBV12-5
J: TRBJ1-2
length: 15

CDR3: CASSTGQGLNTEAFF
size: NA
V: TRBV7-8
J: TRBJ1-1
length: 15

CDR3: CASSLRLAVSTDTQYF
size: NA
V: TRBV4-1
J: TRBJ2-3
length: 16

CDR3: CASDQRTSGSSDTQYF
size: NA
V: TRBV28
J: TRBJ2-3
length: 16

CDR3: CASSGTSSYEQYF
size: NA
V: TRBV25-1
J: TRBJ2-7
length: 13

CDR3: CASSSGTSSYEQYF
size: NA
V: TRBV28
J: TRBJ2-7
length: 14

CDR3: CASSIGGGIRQETQYF
size: NA
V: TRBV19
J: TRBJ2-5
length: 16

CDR3: CASKDTHYGYTF
size: NA
V: TRBV6-5
J: TRBJ1-2
length: 12

CDR3: CASSLGLTYTEAFF
size: NA
V: TRBV13
J: TRBJ1-1
length: 14

CDR3: CASSYFGGFTGELFF
size: NA
V: TRBV6-5
J: TRBJ2-2
length: 15

CDR3: CASSQREPDTQYF
size: once
V: TRBV4-1
J: TRBJ2-3
length: 13

CDR3: CASSSDRNTEAFF
size: NA
V: TRBV7-3
J: TRBJ1-1
length: 13

CDR3: CASSPPTGGTAEAFF
size: NA
V: TRBV6-6
J: TRBJ1-1
length: 15

CDR3: CASSKGEGGEQFF
size: NA
V: TRBV21-1
J: TRBJ2-1
length: 13

CDR3: CASSSQGAELNTEAFF
size: NA
V: TRBV11-2
J: TRBJ1-1
length: 16

CDR3: CASSIGGRVGTEQFF
size: NA
V: TRBV19
J: TRBJ2-1
length: 15

CDR3: CASSTPYEQYF
size: NA
V: TRBV28
J: TRBJ2-7
length: 11

CDR3: CASMAQGAGQPQHF
size: NA
V: TRBV28
J: TRBJ1-5
length: 14